These 26 T cell receptor beta chains share one sample of origin, sequenced in a study of T cell changes during pregnancy in multiple sclerosis. Repertoires were generated with immunoSEQ multiplex PCR, while TCRdb's copy carries only in-frame clones and drops some. This repertoire shows 30,000 or so clones, roughly 90% found once; its top ten account for 5.1%. Sequences were derived from CD8+ T cells from peripheral blood mononuclear cells, sampled in the first trimester of pregnancy. These receptors were collected from a female donor with multiple sclerosis, enrolled in a pregnancy study.

The V call is TRBV29-1, the J call TRBJ2-7; a weak D match, TRBD1 (8 bases). This CDR3 is built from 13 residues. CDR1 and CDR2 (germline): SQVTM, ANQGSEA. The germline V and J ends were trimmed by 3 bases and 6 bases, with 15 bases remaining between them. CDR3 bases: TGCAGCGTTGATGCGGACAGGGAGGGCGAGCAGTACTTC. It specifies CSVDADREGEQYF.

The chain couples TRBV4-3 to TRBJ2-1; D perhaps matches TRBD2 (6 bases). CDR1 is LGHNA and CDR2 is YSLEER in the germline V gene. CDR3 length: 15 residues. V was shortened by 2 bases and J by 6 bases, with 14 bases between the two germline ends. The DNA of the CDR3 is TGCGCCAGCAGCCAATCCCGGGACTTCTTCAATGAGCAGTTCTTC. It translates to CASSQSRDFFNEQFF.

The chain employs TRBV10-3 and TRBJ1-2; D not resolved. Germline V CDR1 and CDR2: ENHRY, SYGVKD. This CDR3 spans 13 amino acids. V was pared by 3 bases and J by 8 bases, with 13 bases between. DNA of the CDR3: TGTGCCATCAGTGAAATCGGGGAAGTAGGCTACACCTTC. Its protein product is CAISEIGEVGYTF.

The chain uses TRBV5-1 and TRBJ2-7; TRBD2 aligns across 11 bases. The trim removed 3 bases at V and 3 bases at J, leaving 5 bases unmatched. The CDR3 loop spans 15 amino acids. Germline V gene sequence: CDR1 SGHRS, CDR2 YFSETQ. The CDR3 spells CASSSLAGVNYEQYF. The CDR3 DNA reads as TGCGCCAGCAGCTCACTAGCGGGAGTTAACTACGAGCAGTACTTC. The complete variable domain, with remaining parts taken from reference TRBV5-1 and TRBJ2-7, reads KAGVTQTPRYLIKTRGQQVTLSCSPISGHRSVSWYQQTPGQGLQFLFEYFSETQRNKGNFPGRFSGRQFSNSRSEMNVSTLELGDSALYLCASSSLAGVNYEQYFGPGTRLTVT.

The chain couples TRBV6-1 to TRBJ1-2; 9 positions agree with TRBD1. The CDR3 is made up of 15 amino acids. CDR1 MNHNS and CDR2 SASEGT come from the germline V gene. The V gene end was trimmed by 4 bases and the J gene end by 4 bases; junction bases not matched to a gene: 7. In DNA, the CDR3 is TGTGCCAGCAGTGTTCCGGGACAGGGTGTCTATGGCTACACCTTC. It specifies CASSVPGQGVYGYTF.

The chain recombines TRBV4-1 with TRBJ1-1, with unresolved D. Germline CDR1 is MGHRA and CDR2 is YSYEKL. The CDR3 is made up of 15 amino acids. The V gene lost 1 base and the J gene lost 0 bases, with 9 bases spanning the gap. The CDR3 DNA sequence: TGCGCCAGCAGCCAAGGGGAGTGGATGAACACTGAAGCTTTCTTT. This codes for CASSQGEWMNTEAFF.

The CDR3 loop reads CASSVDRSDEQFF. For the CDR3, the DNA is TGTGCCAGCAGCGTAGACCGGTCGGATGAGCAGTTCTTC. The chain is built from TRBV9 and TRBJ2-1; D ambiguous. V lost 0 bases and J lost 8, with 9 bases in between. The germline CDR1 and CDR2 sequences are SGDLS and YYNGEE. The CDR3 runs 13 residues. The full variable domain, with the rest looked up from reference TRBV9 and TRBJ2-1, is DSGVTQTPKHLITATGQRVTLRCSPRSGDLSVYWYQQSLDQGLQFLIQYYNGEERAKGNILERFSAQQFPDLHSELNLSSLELGDSALYFCASSVDRSDEQFFGPGTRLTVL.

V gene TRBV5-1 combines with J gene TRBJ2-7; 7 bases line up with TRBD1. Losses at the gene ends were 0 bases for V and 3 bases for J; bases not matched to a gene: 3. The CDR3 is 14 amino acids. Per germline, CDR1 SGHRS and CDR2 YFSETQ. The CDR3 protein is CASSLGQGGYEQYF. Written as DNA, the CDR3 is TGCGCCAGCAGCTTGGGACAGGGTGGCTACGAGCAGTACTTC.

The chain employs TRBV30 and TRBJ1-2; possibly TRBD1 for D (6 bases). CDR3 size: 14 residues. Trimming took 3 bases from V and 2 from J, leaving 13 bases between them. The germline V gene has CDR1 GTSNPN and CDR2 SVGIG (reference sequence). The CDR3 nucleotides are TGTGCCTGGAGCACACAGGGCTTCAACTATGGCTACACCTTC. Protein: CAWSTQGFNYGYTF.

Remarks on this clone: Other DNA sequences of this sample code for an identical CDR3. The J gene is TRBJ2-3, the V gene TRBV13; 7 nucleotides align to TRBD1. In germline, CDR1 is PRHDT, CDR2 FYEKMQ (reference sequence). Germline trimming cut 5 bases from V and 2 bases from J; bases unmatched to any gene: 7. The CDR3 is 15 residues long. DNA of the CDR3: TGTGCCAGCAGCACGCGGACAGGTCACACAGATACGCAGTATTTT. It is translated as CASSTRTGHTDTQYF.

The chain links TRBV28 to TRBJ2-2; D is perhaps TRBD1 (6 bases). The V gene lost 8 bases and the J gene lost 2 bases, with 18 bases spanning the gap. Germline CDR1 reads MDHEN; CDR2 reads SYDVKM. There are 16 residues in the CDR3. Here the CDR3 DNA reads TGTGCCAGCTGTAATCAGGGGCGCAGTAACACCGGGGAGCTGTTTTTT. It yields the protein CASCNQGRSNTGELFF.

This clone was seen a single time. J is TRBJ2-5 and V is TRBV9, with TRBD2 as a possible D gene (5 bases). The CDR3 loop spans 16 amino acids. Germline-derived CDR1 and CDR2 are SGDLS and YYNGEE. V was shortened by 6 bases and J by 3 bases, with 21 bases between the two germline ends. DNA of the CDR3: TGTGCCAGCACCCTGAGGAGCGGAGAGTTGAAAGAGACCCAGTACTTC. Translating it yields CASTLRSGELKETQYF. The full variable domain, with the rest looked up from reference TRBV9 and TRBJ2-5, is DSGVTQTPKHLITATGQRVTLRCSPRSGDLSVYWYQQSLDQGLQFLIQYYNGEERAKGNILERFSAQQFPDLHSELNLSSLELGDSALYFCASTLRSGELKETQYFGPGTRLLVL.

This chain connects TRBV28 to TRBJ1-2; perhaps TRBD1 as D (6 bases). From germline, CDR1 is MDHEN and CDR2 SYDVKM. This CDR3 comprises 15 residues. The V gene lost 1 base and the J gene lost 11 bases, with 20 bases spanning the gap. The CDR3 loop reads CASSLLGGTGPRYTF. The CDR3 coding sequence is TGTGCCAGCAGTTTATTAGGAGGCACAGGGCCCCGGTACACCTTC.

This clone ranks as medium-sized (0.01 to 0.1%). V and J are TRBV5-7 and TRBJ2-7; TRBD1 matches 7 bases. TRBV5-7 is assigned to the ORF class and has an uncertain function. V trimming: 4 bases; J trimming: 0 bases; junction bases outside the gene matches: 4. The CDR3 totals 14 residues. CDR3 protein: CASSPGQISYEQYF. CDR3 DNA: TGTGCCAGCAGCCCGGGACAGATCTCCTACGAGCAGTACTTC.

The chain couples TRBV10-2 to TRBJ2-7, with TRBD1 matching over 7 bases. This CDR3 region has 14 residues. The V gene end was trimmed by 2 bases and the J gene end by 0 bases; junction bases not matched to a gene: 1. The germline V gene encodes CDR1 WSHSY and CDR2 SAAADI. CDR3 region: CASSEAGGSYEQYF. In nucleotides, the CDR3 is TGCGCCAGCAGTGAGGCAGGGGGCTCCTACGAGCAGTACTTC.

This clone was seen more than once but under ten times. This sequence joins TRBV5-8 and TRBJ1-3; 7 nucleotides align to TRBD1. The germline gives CDR1 SGHTS, CDR2 YDEGEE. The CDR3 length is 17 residues. Trimming removed 9 bases from V and 0 bases from J; junction bases left unmatched: 15. CDR3 bases: TGTGCCACCATCGGACCCGGACAGGACGGCTCTGGAAACACCATATATTTT. This codes for CATIGPGQDGSGNTIYF.

The V and J genes are TRBV6-6 and TRBJ2-7, with 7 bases aligning to TRBD1. V lost 11 bases, J lost 3 bases, and 4 bases stayed unmatched. This CDR3 spans 11 amino acids. CDR1 is MNHNY and CDR2 is SVGAGI in the germline V gene (reference sequence). CDR3 residues: CAGRQGYEQYF. CDR3 sequence (DNA): TGTGCCGGCCGACAGGGCTACGAGCAGTACTTC.

The chain recombines TRBV10-2 with TRBJ1-2; D not certain. V was clipped by 7 bases and J by 2 bases, with 11 bases between them. The CDR3 is 13 residues long. Germline CDR1 is WSHSY and CDR2 is SAAADI. This CDR3 is CASTWTGNYGYTF. The CDR3 DNA reads TGCGCCAGCACCTGGACGGGAAACTATGGCTACACCTTC.

This clone was counted a single time. The rearrangement uses TRBV29-1 and TRBJ2-7; a weak D match, TRBD2 (6 bases). The CDR3 contains 13 residues. V shed 5 bases and J shed 2 bases, with 13 bases lying between them. The germline V gene has CDR1 SQVTM and CDR2 ANQGSEA. CDR3 sequence: CSVTIAEPYEQYF. The CDR3, as DNA: TGCAGCGTTACTATAGCGGAACCCTACGAGCAGTACTTC.

This chain links TRBV9 with TRBJ2-5, with D perhaps TRBD2 (5 bases). V lost 0 bases and J lost 2, with 8 bases in between. The CDR3 is 14 amino acids. Germline V lookup: CDR1 SGDLS, CDR2 YYNGEE. The CDR3 loop reads CASSVGEPQETQYF. The CDR3 bases are TGTGCCAGCAGCGTAGGGGAGCCTCAAGAGACCCAGTACTTC.

The J gene is TRBJ2-1, the V gene TRBV5-4; 7 positions agree with TRBD2. The V and J ends lost 3 bases and 0 bases, in that order; junction bases with no gene match: 6. The CDR3 runs to 16 residues. Germline values: CDR1 SGHNT, CDR2 YYREEE (reference sequence). The CDR3 bases are TGTGCCAGCAGCTCGCGTTGGGGGGGCTCCTACAATGAGCAGTTCTTC. This translates into CASSSRWGGSYNEQFF.

V gene TRBV27 combines with J gene TRBJ2-7; 11 bases align to TRBD1. Germline assignment: CDR1 MNHEY and CDR2 SMNVEV (reference sequence). J lost 2 bases, V lost 11 bases, and 17 bases had no gene match. The CDR3 consists of 17 residues. CDR3 amino acids: CAGPVDRGQMPPYEQYF. In nucleotides, the CDR3 is TGTGCCGGGCCGGTGGACAGGGGGCAGATGCCCCCCTACGAGCAGTACTTC.

This chain joins TRBV21-1 and TRBJ1-5; the D call TRBD1 from the table was never checked on the DNA. TRBV21-1 has pseudogene status. The CDR3 totals 16 residues. In DNA, the CDR3 is TGTGCCAGCAGCAAAAACCCACAGGGGGCGCGTGAGCCCCAGCATTTT. The encoded protein is CASSKNPQGAREPQHF.

The chain uses TRBV18 and TRBJ1-1; D gene ambiguous. CDR1 is KGHSH, CDR2 LQKENI, per germline. V gave up 6 bases and J gave up 4 bases, with 9 bases separating them. The CDR3 contains 12 residues. The CDR3, as DNA: TGTGCCAGCTCCTCCCGAGGCACTGAAGCTTTCTTT. It is translated as CASSSRGTEAFF.

This chain links TRBV4-3 with TRBJ2-7; D not resolved. The CDR3 is 16 amino acids. Per the germline V gene, CDR1 is LGHNA and CDR2 is YSLEER. Deletions cut 0 bases from V and 2 bases from J, with 14 bases between. The CDR3 DNA reads TGCGCCAGCAGCCAAGATGTGGGCGTTCTTACCTACGAGCAGTACTTC. It yields the protein CASSQDVGVLTYEQYF.

V and J are TRBV7-7 and TRBJ2-5; TRBD1 aligns across 7 bases. This CDR3 has 15 residues. Germline loops: CDR1 SSHAT, CDR2 FNYEAQ (reference sequence). V lost 3 bases, J lost 1 base, and 5 bases stayed unmatched. The CDR3: CASSFRQGSQETQYF. In DNA form, the CDR3 reads TGTGCCAGCAGCTTTCGACAGGGAAGCCAAGAGACCCAGTACTTC.